These T cell receptor beta chains were read from a single sample in a study of response to subunit inactivated influenza vaccine. Each CDR3 protein gets one entry after TCRdb re-called the RT-PCR reads with MiXCR. The sample shows just under 550,000 distinct CDR3 sequences, under 25% of them seen only once. Another study also made use of these data, one on T cells expressing NK-cell markers.

The specimen comprised CD4+ T cells sorted from PBMCs, sampled less than 13 days after vaccination. These receptors were obtained from a man in his fifties who received an inactivated influenza vaccine. Both conserved end residues are part of each CDR3. The D gene is left open where the match is weak. Clone size appears in some rows only: once, few, many, or a class for an expanded clone.

few	TRBD1	TRBJ1-1	TRBV4-3	TGCGCCAGCAGCCACTTGGACAGGGATACTGAAGCTTTCTTT	CASSHLDRDTEAFF
few	TRBD1	TRBJ1-1	TRBV12-3/TRBV12-4	TGTGCCAGCAGACGTCTAACAGGGGGCCACACTGAAGCTTTCTTT	CASRRLTGGHTEAFF
few	TRBD1	TRBJ2-7	TRBV20-1	TGCAGTGCTCATCTGACAGGGGGCTGGGAAGAGCAGTACTTC	CSAHLTGGWEEQYF
NA	NA	TRBJ2-3	TRBV20-1	TGCAGTGCGTCCGTGGGTTGGGGCACAGATACGCAGTATTTT	CSASVGWGTDTQYF
NA	NA	TRBJ2-3	TRBV12-3/TRBV12-4	TGTGCCAGCAGTTTCCTCACAGATACGCAGTATTTT	CASSFLTDTQYF
NA	TRBD2	TRBJ2-7	TRBV20-1	TGCAGTGCTAGAGGCGGCGGGAGCTGGGGAAACGAGCAGTACTTC	CSARGGGSWGNEQYF
NA	NA	TRBJ2-2	TRBV4-3	TGCGCCAGCAGCCAAGATGGTTTGGACACCGGGGAGCTGTTTTTT	CASSQDGLDTGELFF
NA	TRBD2	TRBJ2-3	TRBV7-2	TGTGCCAGCAGCCCGCTCGGGGGGGAGCTTACGCAGTATTTT	CASSPLGGELTQYF
NA	TRBD2	TRBJ2-7	TRBV6-2/TRBV6-3	TGTGCGTGGGGGGGAAGCTACGAGCAGTACTTC	CAWGGSYEQYF
few	NA	TRBJ1-1	TRBV5-6	TGTGCCAGCAGAGCTGGCACTGAAGCTTTCTTT	CASRAGTEAFF
many	NA	TRBJ1-5	TRBV20-1	TGCAGTGTTAGTCAGCGGACAGAAGGCAATCAGCCCCAGCATTTT	CSVSQRTEGNQPQHF
NA	NA	TRBJ2-7	TRBV20-1	TGCAGTGCTAGGGACCTGGACGGGTACTACGAGCAGTACTTC	CSARDLDGYYEQYF
NA	NA	TRBJ2-7	TRBV5-1	TGCGCCAGCAGCGCAGGGGACATATCCTACGAGCAGTACTTC	CASSAGDISYEQYF
NA	TRBD1	TRBJ2-1	TRBV12-3/TRBV12-4	TGTGCCAGCCAATCCTTGGGGACAGCTTACAATGAGCAGTTCTTC	CASQSLGTAYNEQFF
few	TRBD1	TRBJ2-7	TRBV12-3/TRBV12-4	TGTGCCAGCAGTTTCCGACAGGGTGTCGGCGAGCAGTACTTC	CASSFRQGVGEQYF
NA	TRBD2	TRBJ2-1	TRBV9	TGTGCCAGCAGCGCCCGGACTAGCGGGAGGTCAAATGAGCAGTTCTTC	CASSARTSGRSNEQFF
few	NA	TRBJ1-1	TRBV20-1	TGCAGTGCTAGTTATACCAACACTGAAGCTTTCTTT	CSASYTNTEAFF
NA	NA	TRBJ2-5	TRBV20-1	TGCAGTGCTGGACGGTTCCAAGAGACCCAGTACTTC	CSAGRFQETQYF
NA	TRBD2	TRBJ2-1	TRBV7-2	TGTGCCAGCAGCTTAAGGGAGGGCGATGAGCAGTTCTTC	CASSLREGDEQFF
few	NA	TRBJ2-1	TRBV7-9	TGTGCCAGCAGCCCCAAGTACAATGAGCAGTTCTTC	CASSPKYNEQFF
many	TRBD2	TRBJ2-5	TRBV6-1	TGTGCCAGCAGTGAATGGGCAGGGAGGGCCCAAGAGACCCAGTACTTC	CASSEWAGRAQETQYF
NA	NA	TRBJ1-3	TRBV15	TGTGCCACCAGCAGAGATCGGCGCAGGGGAGCTGGAAACACCATATATTTT	CATSRDRRRGAGNTIYF
NA	NA	TRBJ2-5	TRBV10-1	TGCGCCAGCAGTGAGGGATTGGGGCTCAAAGAGACCCAGTACTTC	CASSEGLGLKETQYF
NA	NA	TRBJ2-1	TRBV2	TGTGCCAGCAGCACGTCGAGGGATTGGGGTGAGCAGTTCTTC	CASSTSRDWGEQFF
many	NA	TRBJ1-6	TRBV6-5	TGTGCCAGCAGTTACTCGAGGGGGGGCGCGGATTCACCCCTCCACTTT	CASSYSRGGADSPLHF
few	NA	TRBJ2-1	TRBV12-3/TRBV12-4	TGTGCCAGCAGTTTCTACAGTAGCAATGAGCAGTTCTTC	CASSFYSSNEQFF
few	NA	TRBJ2-7	TRBV28	TGTGCCAGCAGTTTATCTCTCACAGGAAACTACGAGCAGTACTTC	CASSLSLTGNYEQYF
NA	NA	TRBJ1-1	TRBV6-6	TGTGCCAGCAGTTACTCGAAAGGGTCCCGAGCTTTCTTT	CASSYSKGSRAFF
few	NA	TRBJ2-5	TRBV5-4	TGTGCCAGCAGCTTGGCCATCCAAGCAGCCATCAAGCCCCGGGGAGCATGGGAAGAGACCCAGTACTTC	CASSLAIQAAIKPRGAWEETQYF
NA	NA	TRBJ2-3	TRBV5-1	TGCGCCAGCAGCTTGGCATTGCTAGCCGCCGATACGCAGTATTTT	CASSLALLAADTQYF
NA	TRBD1	TRBJ1-1	TRBV6-1	TGTGCCAGCAAAAGAACGGGACAGCCTCCATTTGAAGCTTTCTTT	CASKRTGQPPFEAFF
few	TRBD2	TRBJ2-1	TRBV20-1	TGCAGTGCCTCAGCGGGAGTGAACGGTGAGCAGTTCTTC	CSASAGVNGEQFF
NA	NA	TRBJ2-2	TRBV20-1	TGCAGTGCTAGGAAAGGGCCCGGGGAGCTGTTTTTT	CSARKGPGELFF
few	TRBD1	TRBJ1-2	TRBV5-1	TGCGCCAGCAGCTTGGCCCTGACAGGGGGGCGAGGCTACACCTTC	CASSLALTGGRGYTF
NA	NA	TRBJ2-3	TRBV7-2	TGTGCCAGCAGCCAATCGGGGCGATTAAGCACAGATACGCAGTATTTT	CASSQSGRLSTDTQYF
few	TRBD2	TRBJ2-1	TRBV5-6	TGTGCCAGCAGCTCTCGCTCCCGGGGGGTCAATGAGCAGTTCTTC	CASSSRSRGVNEQFF
NA	NA	TRBJ2-3	TRBV3-1	TGTGCCAGCAGCCACTCTAGGTATGCCCGCACAGATACGCAGTATTTT	CASSHSRYARTDTQYF
NA	NA	TRBJ1-2	TRBV29-1	TGCAGCGTCTGGACAGCCAGACAGGATGGCTACACCTTC	CSVWTARQDGYTF
NA	NA	TRBJ2-2	TRBV14	TGTGCCAGCAGCCAAGTTCTCGGGACATGGAGAACCGGGGAGCTGTTTTTT	CASSQVLGTWRTGELFF
many	TRBD1	TRBJ2-7	TRBV3-1	TGTGCCAGCAGTCGCACCTACAGGGGCTCGAACGAGCAGTACTTC	CASSRTYRGSNEQYF
NA	TRBD1	TRBJ1-3	TRBV15	TGTGCCACCAGCACAACACAGGGGCCGAGCTCTGGAAACACCATATATTTT	CATSTTQGPSSGNTIYF
NA	NA	TRBJ2-7	TRBV12-3/TRBV12-4	TGTGCCAGCAGTGCCGGGGCCCGGGGGGAGCAGTACTTC	CASSAGARGEQYF
few	TRBD1	TRBJ1-4	TRBV12-3/TRBV12-4	TGTGCCAGCAGTTTAGGGGGGACAGTGAATAATGAAAAACTGTTTTTT	CASSLGGTVNNEKLFF